A selection of T cell receptor beta chains follows, all from one sample in a study of T cell changes during pregnancy in multiple sclerosis. Here immunoSEQ multiplex PCR was the method, and the copy in TCRdb shows in-frame clones only, minus some. The sample carries 60,000 to 85,000 clones, around 90% recorded once. Sequencing used peripheral blood, obtained in the first trimester of pregnancy. The receptor set was obtained from a female donor with multiple sclerosis, enrolled in a pregnancy study. Both conserved end residues are part of each CDR3. The D gene is left open where the match is weak.

J: TRBJ1-6
D: NA
V: TRBV29-1
length: 13
CDR3: CSVGQGKNSPLHF
DNA: TGCAGCGTTGGCCAGGGTAAAAATTCACCCCTCCACTTT

J: TRBJ1-5
D: NA
V: TRBV30
length: 12
CDR3: CAARGGLGPQHF
DNA: TGTGCCGCCCGGGGAGGCCTGGGGCCCCAGCATTTT

J: TRBJ1-2
D: NA
V: TRBV9
length: 13
CDR3: CTSSVRQGWGYTF
DNA: TGTACCAGCAGCGTCAGGCAGGGCTGGGGCTACACCTTC

J: TRBJ1-1
D: NA
V: TRBV5-4
length: 15
CDR3: CASSLEQGRGTEAFF
DNA: TGTGCCAGCAGCTTGGAGCAAGGGCGGGGCACTGAAGCTTTCTTT

J: TRBJ1-2
D: TRBD1
V: TRBV28
length: 14
CDR3: CASSLGQGRGGYTF
DNA: TGTGCCAGCAGTTTGGGACAGGGAAGAGGTGGCTACACCTTC

J: TRBJ2-2
D: TRBD2
V: TRBV6-1
length: 17
CDR3: CASSVRLAGVNTGELFF
DNA: TGTGCCAGCAGTGTCAGACTAGCGGGAGTTAACACCGGGGAGCTGTTTTTT

J: TRBJ2-5
D: TRBD1
V: TRBV19
length: 14
CDR3: CASSNDRGRETQYF
DNA: TGTGCCAGTAGTAATGACAGGGGAAGGGAGACCCAGTACTTC

J: TRBJ1-5
D: NA
V: TRBV28
length: 15
CDR3: CASSLTGTVNQPQHF
DNA: TGTGCCAGCAGTCTCACAGGTACTGTAAATCAGCCCCAGCATTTT

J: TRBJ1-1
D: TRBD1
V: TRBV30
length: 13
CDR3: CAWSAGQDTEAFF
DNA: TGTGCCTGGAGTGCCGGACAGGACACTGAAGCTTTCTTT

J: TRBJ2-3
D: NA
V: TRBV7-9
length: 14
CDR3: CASSFRGNTDTQYF
DNA: TGTGCCAGCAGCTTCCGGGGGAACACAGATACGCAGTATTTT

J: TRBJ2-1
D: NA
V: TRBV28
length: 12
CDR3: CASSLTVNEQFF
DNA: TGTGCCAGCAGTTTAACGGTGAATGAGCAGTTCTTC

J: TRBJ1-2
D: TRBD1
V: TRBV5-1
length: 17
CDR3: CASSAGTGGIGSFGYTF
DNA: TGCGCCAGCAGCGCCGGGACAGGGGGGATTGGTAGTTTTGGCTACACCTTC

J: TRBJ2-2
D: TRBD2
V: TRBV6-6
length: 16
CDR3: CASSATSGRAVGELFF
DNA: TGTGCCAGCAGTGCCACTAGCGGGAGGGCCGTAGGGGAGCTGTTTTTT

J: TRBJ2-2
D: NA
V: TRBV5-4
length: 14
CDR3: CASSFSWGPGELFF
DNA: TGTGCCAGCAGCTTTAGCTGGGGCCCCGGGGAGCTGTTTTTT

J: TRBJ2-7
D: TRBD1
V: TRBV7-3
length: 13
CDR3: CASSFSRTGDQYF
DNA: TGTGCCAGCAGCTTCTCGAGGACAGGCGATCAGTACTTC

J: TRBJ1-1
D: NA
V: TRBV29-1
length: 15
CDR3: CSVLLQGLLNTEAFF
DNA: TGCAGCGTTCTATTGCAGGGCCTTTTGAACACTGAAGCTTTCTTT